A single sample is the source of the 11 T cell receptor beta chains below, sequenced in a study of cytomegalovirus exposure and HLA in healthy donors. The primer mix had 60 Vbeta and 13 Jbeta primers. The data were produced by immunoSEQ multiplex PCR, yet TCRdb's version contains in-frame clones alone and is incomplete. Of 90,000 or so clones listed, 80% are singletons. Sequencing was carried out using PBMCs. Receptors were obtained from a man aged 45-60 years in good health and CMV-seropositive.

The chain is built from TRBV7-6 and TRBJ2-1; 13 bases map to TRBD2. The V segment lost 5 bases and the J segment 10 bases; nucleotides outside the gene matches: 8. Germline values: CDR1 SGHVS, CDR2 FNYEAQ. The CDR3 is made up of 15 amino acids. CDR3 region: CASSLPWTSGGEQFF. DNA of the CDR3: TGTGCCAGCAGCCTCCCATGGACTAGCGGGGGAGAGCAGTTCTTC.

The CDR3 nucleotides are TGTGCCAGTAAGGGAGTGGGACTCACCTCCGGCGGGTACAATGAGCAGTTCTTC. Protein: CASKGVGLTSGGYNEQFF. This chain uses TRBV19 with TRBJ2-1, with a tentative D call TRBD2 (6 bases). Trimming removed 7 bases from V and 4 bases from J, with 26 bases in between. The CDR3 runs to 18 residues. Germline loops: CDR1 LNHDA, CDR2 SQIVND (reference sequence).

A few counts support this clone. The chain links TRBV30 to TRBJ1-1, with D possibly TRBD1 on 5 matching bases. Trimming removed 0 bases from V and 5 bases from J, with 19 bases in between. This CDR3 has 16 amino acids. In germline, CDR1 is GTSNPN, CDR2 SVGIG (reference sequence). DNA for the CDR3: TGTGCCTGGAGTGTAGGTTCAATGGGGCGGTTGACTGAAGCTTTCTTT. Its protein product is CAWSVGSMGRLTEAFF.

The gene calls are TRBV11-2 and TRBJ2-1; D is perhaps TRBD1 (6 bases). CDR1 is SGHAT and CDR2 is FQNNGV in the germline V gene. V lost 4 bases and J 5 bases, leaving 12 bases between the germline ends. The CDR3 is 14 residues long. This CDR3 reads CASSSWTENNEQFF. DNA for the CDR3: TGTGCCAGCAGCTCCTGGACAGAGAACAATGAGCAGTTCTTC.

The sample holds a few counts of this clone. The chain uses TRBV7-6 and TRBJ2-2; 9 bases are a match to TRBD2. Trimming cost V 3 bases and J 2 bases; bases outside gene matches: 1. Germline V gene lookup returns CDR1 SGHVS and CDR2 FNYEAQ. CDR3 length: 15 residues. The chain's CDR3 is CASSFGTSNTGELFF. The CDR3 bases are TGTGCCAGCAGCTTCGGGACTAGCAACACCGGGGAGCTGTTTTTT.

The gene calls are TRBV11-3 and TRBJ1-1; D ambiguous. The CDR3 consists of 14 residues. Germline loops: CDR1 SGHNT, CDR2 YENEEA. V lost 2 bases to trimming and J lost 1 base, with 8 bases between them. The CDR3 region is CASSLSGRNTEAFF. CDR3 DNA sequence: TGTGCCAGCAGCTTAAGCGGAAGGAACACTGAAGCTTTCTTT.

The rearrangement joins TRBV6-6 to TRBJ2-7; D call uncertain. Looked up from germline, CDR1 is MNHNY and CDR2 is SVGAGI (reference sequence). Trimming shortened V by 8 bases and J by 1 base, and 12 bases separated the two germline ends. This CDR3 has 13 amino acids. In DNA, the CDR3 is TGTGCCAGCGCTTCTAGGTTATCCTACGAGCAGTACTTC. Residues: CASASRLSYEQYF.

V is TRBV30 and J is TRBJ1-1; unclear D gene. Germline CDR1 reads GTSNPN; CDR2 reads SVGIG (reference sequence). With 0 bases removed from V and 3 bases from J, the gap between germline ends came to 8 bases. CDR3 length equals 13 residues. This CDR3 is CAWSVPGDTEAFF. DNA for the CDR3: TGTGCCTGGAGTGTACCCGGGGACACTGAAGCTTTCTTT.

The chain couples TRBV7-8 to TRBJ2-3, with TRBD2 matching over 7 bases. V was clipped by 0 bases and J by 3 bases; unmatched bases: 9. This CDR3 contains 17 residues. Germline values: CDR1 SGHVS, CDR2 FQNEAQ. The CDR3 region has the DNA TGTGCCAGCAGCTTAGCCCACGGGGCGGGAGCTACAGATACGCAGTATTTT. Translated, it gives CASSLAHGAGATDTQYF. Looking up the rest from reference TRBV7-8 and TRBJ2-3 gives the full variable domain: GAGVSQSPRYKVAKRGQDVALRCDPISGHVSLFWYQQALGQGPEFLTYFQNEAQLDKSGLPSDRFFAERPEGSVSTLKIQRTQQEDSAVYLCASSLAHGAGATDTQYFGPGTRLTVL.

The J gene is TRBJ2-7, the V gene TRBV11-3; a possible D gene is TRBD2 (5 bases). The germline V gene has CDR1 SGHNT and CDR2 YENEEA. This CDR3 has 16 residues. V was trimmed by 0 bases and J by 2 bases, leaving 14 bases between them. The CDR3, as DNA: TGTGCCAGCAGCTTAGATTCTGGGAGCCATCCCTACGAGCAGTACTTC. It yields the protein CASSLDSGSHPYEQYF. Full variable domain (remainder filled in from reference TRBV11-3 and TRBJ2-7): EAGVVQSPRYKIIEKKQPVAFWCNPISGHNTLYWYLQNLGQGPELLIRYENEEAVDDSQLPKDRFSAERLKGVDSTLKIQPAELGDSAVYLCASSLDSGSHPYEQYFGPGTRLTVT.

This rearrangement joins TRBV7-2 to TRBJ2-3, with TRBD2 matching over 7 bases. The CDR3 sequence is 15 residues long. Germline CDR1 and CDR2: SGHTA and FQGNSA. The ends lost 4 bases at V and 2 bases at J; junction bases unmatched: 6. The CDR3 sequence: CASSSWGGNTDTQYF. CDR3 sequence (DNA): TGTGCCAGCAGCTCATGGGGGGGGAACACAGATACGCAGTATTTT.